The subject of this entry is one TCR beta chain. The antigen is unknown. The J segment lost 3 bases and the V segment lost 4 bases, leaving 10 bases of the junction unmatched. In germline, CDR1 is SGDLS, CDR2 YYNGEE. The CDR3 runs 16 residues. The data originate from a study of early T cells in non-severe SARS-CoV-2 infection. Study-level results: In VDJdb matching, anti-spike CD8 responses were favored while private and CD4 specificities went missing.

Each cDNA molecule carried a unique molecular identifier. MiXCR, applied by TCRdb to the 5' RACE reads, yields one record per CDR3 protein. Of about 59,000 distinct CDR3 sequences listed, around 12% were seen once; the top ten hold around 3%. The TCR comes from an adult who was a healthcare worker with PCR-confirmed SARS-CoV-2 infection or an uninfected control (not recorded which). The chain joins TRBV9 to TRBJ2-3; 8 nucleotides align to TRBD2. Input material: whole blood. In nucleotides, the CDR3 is TGTGCCAGCAGCTCAACGGGGGGGCCGAAGACAGATACGCAGTATTTT. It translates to CASSSTGGPKTDTQYF. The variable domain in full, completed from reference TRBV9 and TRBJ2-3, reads DSGVTQTPKHLITATGQRVTLRCSPRSGDLSVYWYQQSLDQGLQFLIQYYNGEERAKGNILERFSAQQFPDLHSELNLSSLELGDSALYFCASSSTGGPKTDTQYFGPGTRLTVL.